These T cell receptor beta chains were read from a single sample in a study of beta chain features in type 1 diabetes. Here immunoSEQ multiplex PCR was the method, and the copy in TCRdb shows in-frame clones only, minus some. The sample has some 150,000 clones, roughly an eighth seen once. The sample comprised central memory CD4+ T cells from blood. These TCRs come from a man younger than 30 with type 1 diabetes. Both conserved end residues are part of each CDR3. The order of the fields is J gene, V gene, clone size, D gene, CDR3 length, CDR3 protein, CDR3 DNA. A D gene is named only where the DNA matches it firmly. Clone size, where shown, is once, few, many, or a class for clones that have expanded.

TRBJ2-1	TRBV11-2	few	NA	15	CASSLDRATYNEQFF	TGTGCCAGCAGCTTAGACAGGGCCACCTACAATGAGCAGTTCTTC
TRBJ2-5	TRBV18	NA	NA	13	CASSLGVQETQYF	TGTGCCAGCTCACTTGGCGTACAAGAGACCCAGTACTTC
TRBJ2-3	TRBV6-5	NA	NA	15	CASSSAEARTDTQYF	TGTGCCAGCAGCTCCGCGGAGGCGAGGACAGATACGCAGTATTTT
TRBJ2-7	TRBV6-1	few	NA	12	CASKAGSYEQYF	TGTGCCAGCAAGGCAGGGTCCTACGAGCAGTACTTC
TRBJ2-7	TRBV27	NA	NA	13	CASSLITGYEQYF	TGTGCCAGCAGTTTGATAACAGGCTACGAGCAGTACTTC
TRBJ2-7	TRBV6-1	NA	NA	15	CASSARTGNSYEQYF	TGTGCCAGCAGTGCAAGGACGGGGAACTCCTACGAGCAGTACTTC
TRBJ2-7	TRBV30	NA	NA	14	CAWSGIRSSYEQYF	TGTGCCTGGAGTGGTATACGAAGCTCCTACGAGCAGTACTTC
TRBJ2-3	TRBV9	few	NA	15	CASSVRPSSTDTQYF	TGTGCCAGCAGCGTGCGTCCATCTAGCACAGATACGCAGTATTTT
TRBJ2-7	TRBV4-2	NA	NA	17	CASSQDLTRGPHYEQYF	TGTGCCAGCAGCCAAGATCTTACCCGGGGCCCTCACTACGAGCAGTACTTC
TRBJ2-1	TRBV6-5	few	NA	14	CASMGWLTNNEQFF	TGTGCCAGCATGGGATGGCTCACGAACAATGAGCAGTTCTTC
TRBJ2-3	TRBV19	few	TRBD2	17	CASSIDGIAGGTDTQYF	TGTGCCAGTAGTATAGATGGAATAGCGGGAGGCACAGATACGCAGTATTTT
TRBJ1-6	TRBV5-1	NA	NA	14	CASSLGGMNSPLHF	TGCGCCAGCAGCTTGGGAGGGATGAATTCACCCCTCCACTTT
TRBJ1-2	TRBV5-1	few	TRBD1	14	CASSLVGTDYGYTF	TGCGCCAGCAGCCTTGTAGGGACAGACTATGGCTACACCTTC